The rows below give T cell receptor beta chains drawn from one sample of a study of T cell responses to AZD1222 COVID-19 vaccine. Generated by immunoSEQ multiplex PCR, the TCRdb table keeps only in-frame clones and is missing some. The repertoire has approximately 110,000 clones, 92% of them found once; the top ten carry under 9%. The specimen comprised peripheral blood, sampled 28 days after the second AZD1222 dose. Source of these receptors: an adult who received the AZD1222 COVID-19 vaccine. Each CDR3 is given with its conserved first and last residue. Each record gives: V gene, clone size, D gene, CDR3 length, J gene, CDR3 DNA, CDR3 protein. The D gene is left open where the match is weak. Where a row states a size, it is once, few, many or the class of an expanded clone; other rows omit it.

V gene: TRBV6-6
clone size: -
D gene: -
CDR3 length: 22
J gene: TRBJ2-1
CDR3 DNA: TGTGCCAGCAGTCCACCCCAGTCCGGGGAGGTTTGGCGGGATAGCTCCTACAATGAGCAGTTCTTC
CDR3 protein: CASSPPQSGEVWRDSSYNEQFF

V gene: TRBV7-2
clone size: -
D gene: -
CDR3 length: 15
J gene: TRBJ2-3
CDR3 DNA: TGTGCCAGCAGCTTAAGGACAGTCCCGGAGGGGACGCAGTATTTT
CDR3 protein: CASSLRTVPEGTQYF

V gene: TRBV2
clone size: -
D gene: TRBD2
CDR3 length: 16
J gene: TRBJ2-2
CDR3 DNA: TGTGCCAGCAGTGAACTTAGCGGGGGGAACACCGGGGAGCTGTTTTTT
CDR3 protein: CASSELSGGNTGELFF

V gene: TRBV5-1
clone size: -
D gene: TRBD1
CDR3 length: 20
J gene: TRBJ2-2
CDR3 DNA: TGCGCCAGCAGCTTGGAGGAGGGACAGGGATCCGTCCCGAACACCGGGGAGCTGTTTTTT
CDR3 protein: CASSLEEGQGSVPNTGELFF

V gene: TRBV20-1
clone size: -
D gene: TRBD1
CDR3 length: 10
J gene: TRBJ2-1
CDR3 DNA: TGCAGTGCGACGGGACAGGGGCAGTTCTTC
CDR3 protein: CSATGQGQFF

V gene: TRBV10-2
clone size: few
D gene: -
CDR3 length: 15
J gene: TRBJ2-3
CDR3 DNA: TGCGCCAGCATCAAAAGGTGGGGTAGCACAGATACGCAGTATTTT
CDR3 protein: CASIKRWGSTDTQYF

V gene: TRBV4-1
clone size: -
D gene: TRBD2
CDR3 length: 16
J gene: TRBJ2-7
CDR3 DNA: TGCGCCAGCAGCCCTCGTCACGGGGGGACCACCTACGAGCAGTACTTC
CDR3 protein: CASSPRHGGTTYEQYF

V gene: TRBV6-5
clone size: -
D gene: -
CDR3 length: 14
J gene: TRBJ1-2
CDR3 DNA: TGTGCCAGCACCCCGCAAAGGGATAGCTATGGCTACACCTTC
CDR3 protein: CASTPQRDSYGYTF

V gene: TRBV7-2
clone size: -
D gene: -
CDR3 length: 15
J gene: TRBJ1-2
CDR3 DNA: TGTGCCAGCAGCTTAGCGTCCACTACTGCCTATGGCTACACCTTC
CDR3 protein: CASSLASTTAYGYTF

V gene: TRBV5-4
clone size: -
D gene: -
CDR3 length: 15
J gene: TRBJ1-2
CDR3 DNA: TGTGCCAGCAGCTTATCGGGAGGGGCTAACTATGGCTACACCTTC
CDR3 protein: CASSLSGGANYGYTF

V gene: TRBV3-1/TRBV3-2
clone size: -
D gene: -
CDR3 length: 15
J gene: TRBJ2-1
CDR3 DNA: TGTGCCAGCAGCCGCCGCGTTAGGTCGGGCAATGAGCAGTTCTTC
CDR3 protein: CASSRRVRSGNEQFF

V gene: TRBV7-9
clone size: -
D gene: -
CDR3 length: 16
J gene: TRBJ1-3
CDR3 DNA: TGTGCCAGCAGCTTAGGGACACAATACTCTGGAAACACCATATATTTT
CDR3 protein: CASSLGTQYSGNTIYF

V gene: TRBV7-2
clone size: -
D gene: TRBD1
CDR3 length: 15
J gene: TRBJ1-4
CDR3 DNA: TGTGCCAGCACCGGACAGGGCTCAACTAATGAAAAACTGTTTTTT
CDR3 protein: CASTGQGSTNEKLFF

V gene: TRBV5-4
clone size: -
D gene: -
CDR3 length: 18
J gene: TRBJ2-6
CDR3 DNA: TGTGCCAGCAGGTGGGGGTCCAGGCCCTTCTCTGGGGCCAACGTCCTGACTTTC
CDR3 protein: CASRWGSRPFSGANVLTF

V gene: TRBV18
clone size: -
D gene: -
CDR3 length: 14
J gene: TRBJ2-2
CDR3 DNA: TGTGCCAGCTCACCTGGACAGAACACCGGGGAGCTGTTTTTT
CDR3 protein: CASSPGQNTGELFF

V gene: TRBV5-5
clone size: -
D gene: -
CDR3 length: 13
J gene: TRBJ1-5
CDR3 DNA: TGTGCCAGCAGCTTGGCCACGAATCAGCCCCAGCATTTT
CDR3 protein: CASSLATNQPQHF

V gene: TRBV18
clone size: -
D gene: -
CDR3 length: 16
J gene: TRBJ2-3
CDR3 DNA: TGTGCCAGCGGGTTCATTGGGGGACCTGACACAGATACGCAGTATTTT
CDR3 protein: CASGFIGGPDTDTQYF

V gene: TRBV18
clone size: -
D gene: -
CDR3 length: 13
J gene: TRBJ1-2
CDR3 DNA: TGTGCCAGCTCACCACCGACGCTCTATGGCTACACCTTC
CDR3 protein: CASSPPTLYGYTF

V gene: TRBV2
clone size: -
D gene: -
CDR3 length: 14
J gene: TRBJ2-7
CDR3 DNA: TGTGCCAGCAAACCGGGGACCGTCCCTTACGAGCAGTACTTC
CDR3 protein: CASKPGTVPYEQYF

V gene: TRBV4-2
clone size: -
D gene: TRBD1
CDR3 length: 17
J gene: TRBJ1-6
CDR3 DNA: TGTGCCAGCAGCCAAGGGACGGGACAGGGGGGCAATTCACCCCTCCACTTT
CDR3 protein: CASSQGTGQGGNSPLHF

V gene: TRBV5-8
clone size: -
D gene: -
CDR3 length: 16
J gene: TRBJ2-6
CDR3 DNA: TGTGCCAGCAGCAAGGGACAGACTAGCGGGGCCAACGTCCTGACTTTC
CDR3 protein: CASSKGQTSGANVLTF

V gene: TRBV18
clone size: -
D gene: -
CDR3 length: 13
J gene: TRBJ1-5
CDR3 DNA: TGTGCCAGCTCACCCCAGGAGAATCAGCCCCAGCATTTT
CDR3 protein: CASSPQENQPQHF

V gene: TRBV4-2
clone size: -
D gene: -
CDR3 length: 14
J gene: TRBJ2-7
CDR3 DNA: TGTGCCAGCAGCCAGACAGGACCACCATACGAGCAGTACTTC
CDR3 protein: CASSQTGPPYEQYF

V gene: TRBV2
clone size: -
D gene: TRBD2
CDR3 length: 15
J gene: TRBJ2-1
CDR3 DNA: TGTGCCAGCAGGGCGGGACTAGCGGGGGGGAATGAGCAGTTCTTC
CDR3 protein: CASRAGLAGGNEQFF

V gene: TRBV18
clone size: -
D gene: -
CDR3 length: 14
J gene: TRBJ2-7
CDR3 DNA: TGTGCCAGCTCACCAGACAGGCGCTCCTACGAGCAGTACTTC
CDR3 protein: CASSPDRRSYEQYF

V gene: TRBV3-1/TRBV3-2
clone size: -
D gene: -
CDR3 length: 11
J gene: TRBJ2-7
CDR3 DNA: TGTGCCAGCAGCCTCGAGGGGAGAGAGTACTTC
CDR3 protein: CASSLEGREYF

V gene: TRBV2
clone size: -
D gene: -
CDR3 length: 15
J gene: TRBJ2-3
CDR3 DNA: TGTGCCAGCAGTGAGGAAACAATTAGCACAGATACGCAGTATTTT
CDR3 protein: CASSEETISTDTQYF

V gene: TRBV28
clone size: -
D gene: -
CDR3 length: 16
J gene: TRBJ1-6
CDR3 DNA: TGTGCCAGCAGTGCCCCAGGGAACGGCTATAATTCACCCCTCCACTTT
CDR3 protein: CASSAPGNGYNSPLHF

V gene: TRBV27
clone size: -
D gene: -
CDR3 length: 15
J gene: TRBJ1-5
CDR3 DNA: TGTGCCAGCGCATCTCGAGGGGGTAGCAATCAGCCCCAGCATTTT
CDR3 protein: CASASRGGSNQPQHF

V gene: TRBV5-6
clone size: -
D gene: -
CDR3 length: 15
J gene: TRBJ1-2
CDR3 DNA: TGTGCCAGCAGCCGACTATCCGGGGGTCGGGGCGGCTACACCTTC
CDR3 protein: CASSRLSGGRGGYTF

V gene: TRBV5-1
clone size: few
D gene: -
CDR3 length: 13
J gene: TRBJ1-6
CDR3 DNA: TGCGCCAGCAATGACGGGGGCAATTCACCCCTCCACTTT
CDR3 protein: CASNDGGNSPLHF

V gene: TRBV2
clone size: few
D gene: TRBD1
CDR3 length: 13
J gene: TRBJ1-4
CDR3 DNA: TGTGCCAGCATGGGACAGGGGTTAACGGAACTGTTTTTT
CDR3 protein: CASMGQGLTELFF

V gene: TRBV2
clone size: -
D gene: TRBD1
CDR3 length: 15
J gene: TRBJ2-7
CDR3 DNA: TGTGCCAGAAAGGGACAGGGGAATACCTCCTACGAGCAGTACTTC
CDR3 protein: CARKGQGNTSYEQYF

V gene: TRBV19
clone size: once
D gene: -
CDR3 length: 12
J gene: TRBJ2-1
CDR3 DNA: TGTGCCAGTTCCTCCGCGGGCGAGACCCAGTTCTTC
CDR3 protein: CASSSAGETQFF

V gene: TRBV7-2
clone size: -
D gene: -
CDR3 length: 16
J gene: TRBJ2-3
CDR3 DNA: TGTGCCAGCAGCTTCCGCGGACGGGCAAGCACAGATACGCAGTATTTT
CDR3 protein: CASSFRGRASTDTQYF

V gene: TRBV7-6
clone size: -
D gene: TRBD2
CDR3 length: 17
J gene: TRBJ2-3
CDR3 DNA: TGTGCCAGCAGCTCGCGGACTAGCGGGAGTAGTACAGATACGCAGTATTTT
CDR3 protein: CASSSRTSGSSTDTQYF

V gene: TRBV18
clone size: -
D gene: -
CDR3 length: 13
J gene: TRBJ1-3
CDR3 DNA: TGTGCCAGCGCGGTCGATGCCGGAAACACCATATATTTT
CDR3 protein: CASAVDAGNTIYF

V gene: TRBV29-1
clone size: -
D gene: TRBD1
CDR3 length: 13
J gene: TRBJ1-2
CDR3 DNA: TGCAGCGCCACCACCGGGACAGGGTTTGGCTACACCTTC
CDR3 protein: CSATTGTGFGYTF

V gene: TRBV15
clone size: -
D gene: -
CDR3 length: 14
J gene: TRBJ1-6
CDR3 DNA: TGTGCCACCAGCTTACAGGCCCTGAATTCACCCCTCCACTTT
CDR3 protein: CATSLQALNSPLHF

V gene: TRBV28
clone size: -
D gene: -
CDR3 length: 12
J gene: TRBJ1-1
CDR3 DNA: TGTGCCAGCAGTTTTGACAAGCCAAAAGCTTTCTTT
CDR3 protein: CASSFDKPKAFF

V gene: TRBV11-2
clone size: -
D gene: TRBD1
CDR3 length: 16
J gene: TRBJ1-6
CDR3 DNA: TGTGCCAGCAGCTTAGATACACAGGGGGCTAATTCACCCCTCCACTTT
CDR3 protein: CASSLDTQGANSPLHF

V gene: TRBV6-5
clone size: few
D gene: -
CDR3 length: 15
J gene: TRBJ1-1
CDR3 DNA: TGTGCCAGCGGGATTGGGTTGGCGGCCCCCACTGAAGCTTTCTTT
CDR3 protein: CASGIGLAAPTEAFF

V gene: TRBV7-2
clone size: -
D gene: TRBD1
CDR3 length: 15
J gene: TRBJ2-2
CDR3 DNA: TGTGCCAGCAGCGACAGGGGGAGGAGGACCGGGGAGCTGTTTTTT
CDR3 protein: CASSDRGRRTGELFF

V gene: TRBV6-5
clone size: -
D gene: -
CDR3 length: 13
J gene: TRBJ1-2
CDR3 DNA: TGTGCCAGCAGAGAGACAACTAACTATGGCTACACCTTC
CDR3 protein: CASRETTNYGYTF

V gene: TRBV9
clone size: -
D gene: -
CDR3 length: 14
J gene: TRBJ2-3
CDR3 DNA: TGTGCCAGCAGCGACCACAGTAGCACAGATACGCAGTATTTT
CDR3 protein: CASSDHSSTDTQYF

V gene: TRBV27
clone size: once
D gene: TRBD1
CDR3 length: 17
J gene: TRBJ2-1
CDR3 DNA: TGTGCCAGCGCCAAAGCATCCGGGACAGGGTCCTACAATGAGCAGTTCTTC
CDR3 protein: CASAKASGTGSYNEQFF

V gene: TRBV4-1
clone size: few
D gene: -
CDR3 length: 14
J gene: TRBJ2-1
CDR3 DNA: TGCGCCAGCAGCCGTGCCCAGGGTTTCGATGAGCAGTTCTTC
CDR3 protein: CASSRAQGFDEQFF

V gene: TRBV5-3
clone size: -
D gene: TRBD1
CDR3 length: 21
J gene: TRBJ1-3
CDR3 DNA: TGTGCCAGAAGCCCGCCTCTTCGGGACAGGGGGCCCCATATCTCTGGAAACACCATATATTTT
CDR3 protein: CARSPPLRDRGPHISGNTIYF

V gene: TRBV11-2
clone size: -
D gene: -
CDR3 length: 14
J gene: TRBJ1-3
CDR3 DNA: TGTGCCAGCAGCTCAGGAAACGCAGGAAACACCATATATTTT
CDR3 protein: CASSSGNAGNTIYF

V gene: TRBV27
clone size: -
D gene: -
CDR3 length: 15
J gene: TRBJ1-1
CDR3 DNA: TGTGCCAGCAGTTTAAGGTGGCCGGGGAACACTGAAGCTTTCTTT
CDR3 protein: CASSLRWPGNTEAFF

V gene: TRBV28
clone size: few
D gene: TRBD2
CDR3 length: 19
J gene: TRBJ2-1
CDR3 DNA: TGTGCCAGCAGTACCCCGGGACTAGCGGGAGAGATTTCCTACAATGAGCAGTTCTTC
CDR3 protein: CASSTPGLAGEISYNEQFF

V gene: TRBV5-1
clone size: -
D gene: TRBD2
CDR3 length: 15
J gene: TRBJ2-4
CDR3 DNA: TGCGCCAGCAGCTTGTTGTACGCGGGGGAAGACATTCAGTACTTC
CDR3 protein: CASSLLYAGEDIQYF